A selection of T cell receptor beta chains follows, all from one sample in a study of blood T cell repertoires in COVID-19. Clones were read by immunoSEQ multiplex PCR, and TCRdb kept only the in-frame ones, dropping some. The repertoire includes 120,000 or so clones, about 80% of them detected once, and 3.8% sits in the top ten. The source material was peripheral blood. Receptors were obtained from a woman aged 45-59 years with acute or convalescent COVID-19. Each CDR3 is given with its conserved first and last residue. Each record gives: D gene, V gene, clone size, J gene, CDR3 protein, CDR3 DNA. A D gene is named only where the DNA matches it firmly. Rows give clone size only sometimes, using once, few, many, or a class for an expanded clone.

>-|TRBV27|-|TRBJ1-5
CASGTVSNQPQHF
TGTGCCAGTGGAACAGTTAGCAATCAGCCCCAGCATTTT
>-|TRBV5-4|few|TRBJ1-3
CASTFTGSGNTIYF
TGTGCCAGCACCTTCACAGGGTCTGGAAACACCATATATTTT
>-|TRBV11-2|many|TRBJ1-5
CASSLDRGQPQHF
TGTGCCAGCAGCTTAGATCGGGGGCAGCCCCAGCATTTT
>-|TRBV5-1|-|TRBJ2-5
CASSPGLQETQYF
TGCGCCAGCAGCCCGGGACTTCAAGAGACCCAGTACTTC
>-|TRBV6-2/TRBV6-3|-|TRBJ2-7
CASSYLGLSYEQYF
TGTGCCAGCAGTTATCTTGGGCTGTCTTACGAGCAGTACTTC
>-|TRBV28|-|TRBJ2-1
CASSLKQYSYNEQFF
TGTGCCAGCAGTTTAAAACAGTACTCCTACAATGAGCAGTTCTTC
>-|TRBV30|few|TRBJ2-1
CAWSKGLAGFF
TGTGCCTGGAGTAAAGGACTCGCTGGGTTCTTC
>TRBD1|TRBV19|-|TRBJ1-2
CASSILGQGVLGYTF
TGTGCCAGTAGTATCCTCGGACAGGGGGTCTTGGGCTACACCTTC
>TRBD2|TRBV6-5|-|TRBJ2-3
CASSYGGRGYTDTQYF
TGTGCCAGCAGTTACGGCGGGAGGGGGTACACAGATACGCAGTATTTT
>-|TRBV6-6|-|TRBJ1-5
CASSYSTGSTNQPQHF
TGTGCCAGCAGTTACTCCACAGGGAGTACTAATCAGCCCCAGCATTTT
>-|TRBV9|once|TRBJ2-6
CASSLLGQNSGANVLTF
TGTGCCAGCAGCCTCCTGGGGCAGAACTCTGGGGCCAACGTCCTGACTTTC
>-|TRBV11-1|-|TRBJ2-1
CASKELEGRYNEQFF
TGTGCCAGCAAAGAATTGGAGGGCCGCTACAATGAGCAGTTCTTC
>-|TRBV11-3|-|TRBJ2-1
CASSFRGSNEQFF
TGTGCCAGCAGCTTCCGAGGGAGCAATGAGCAGTTCTTC
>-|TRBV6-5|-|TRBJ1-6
CASSYRVLSGNSPLHF
TGTGCCAGCAGTTACCGCGTCTTGTCGGGTAATTCACCCCTCCACTTT
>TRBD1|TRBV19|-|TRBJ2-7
CASRPGQGAYEQYF
TGTGCCAGTAGGCCGGGACAGGGGGCCTACGAGCAGTACTTC
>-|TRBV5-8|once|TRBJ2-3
CASSHDRSWGTDTQYF
TGTGCCAGCAGCCATGACAGATCATGGGGCACAGATACGCAGTATTTT
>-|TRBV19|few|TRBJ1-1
CASSSRTDEAFF
TGTGCCAGTAGTAGTCGGACAGATGAAGCTTTCTTT
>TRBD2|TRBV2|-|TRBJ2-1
CASNLGTSGGRQFF
TGTGCCAGTAACCTTGGGACTAGCGGGGGGCGACAGTTCTTC
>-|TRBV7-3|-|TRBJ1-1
CASSQDSKNTEAFF
TGTGCCAGCAGCCAGGACAGTAAGAACACTGAAGCTTTCTTT
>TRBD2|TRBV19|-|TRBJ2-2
CASSPTGVAGVGGELFF
TGTGCCAGTAGTCCAACCGGGGTAGCGGGAGTGGGCGGGGAGCTGTTTTTT
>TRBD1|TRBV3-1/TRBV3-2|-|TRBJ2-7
CASSNMGQGGGEQYF
TGTGCCAGCAGCAATATGGGACAGGGAGGAGGCGAGCAGTACTTC
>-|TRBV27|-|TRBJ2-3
CASSGMTGPTDTQYF
TGTGCCAGCAGTGGTATGACAGGACCCACAGATACGCAGTATTTT
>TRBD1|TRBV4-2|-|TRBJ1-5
CASSLGQAPYQPQHF
TGTGCCAGCAGCCTTGGACAGGCTCCATATCAGCCCCAGCATTTT
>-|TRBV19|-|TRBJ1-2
CASSGNYGYTF
TGTGCCAGTAGCGGGAACTATGGCTACACCTTC
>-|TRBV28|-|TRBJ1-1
CASIPRGIRTEAFF
TGTGCCAGCATCCCTAGGGGGATACGGACTGAAGCTTTCTTT
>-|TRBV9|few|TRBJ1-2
CASRTAGGYTF
TGTGCCAGCAGGACAGCGGGTGGCTACACCTTC
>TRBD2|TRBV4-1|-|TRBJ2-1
CASSQESSTGLAGGLYNEQFF
TGCGCCAGCAGCCAAGAGTCCTCGACTGGACTAGCGGGAGGATTGTACAATGAGCAGTTCTTC
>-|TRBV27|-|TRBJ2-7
CASSSLQGSYEQYF
TGTGCCAGCAGTTCCCTACAGGGTTCTTACGAGCAGTACTTC
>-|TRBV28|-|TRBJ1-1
CASRPFTGLNTEAFF
TGTGCCAGCAGACCCTTTACAGGGTTGAACACTGAAGCTTTCTTT
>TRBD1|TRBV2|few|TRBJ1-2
CASRSGGYGYTF
TGTGCCAGCAGGTCAGGGGGCTATGGCTACACCTTC
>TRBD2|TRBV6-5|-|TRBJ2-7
CASSSLAGPSYEQYF
TGTGCCAGCAGTTCCTTAGCGGGTCCGTCCTACGAGCAGTACTTC
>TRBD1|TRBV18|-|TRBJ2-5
CASSLTMRGLAETQYF
TGTGCCAGCTCACTAACGATGAGGGGGCTGGCGGAGACCCAGTACTTC
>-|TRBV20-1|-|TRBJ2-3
CSAGQLYTQYF
TGCAGTGCGGGACAACTATATACGCAGTATTTT
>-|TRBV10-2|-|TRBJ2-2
CASRVQTNTGELFF
TGCGCCAGCAGGGTTCAGACGAACACCGGGGAGCTGTTTTTT
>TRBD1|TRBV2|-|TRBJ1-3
CASTWDRGNTIYF
TGTGCCAGCACGTGGGACAGGGGAAACACCATATATTTT
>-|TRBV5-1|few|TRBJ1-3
CASSQGSSGNTIYF
TGCGCCAGCAGCCAGGGTTCCTCTGGAAACACCATATATTTT
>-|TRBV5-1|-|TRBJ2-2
CASSFDWGQDTGELFF
TGCGCCAGCAGCTTCGATTGGGGGCAGGATACCGGGGAGCTGTTTTTT
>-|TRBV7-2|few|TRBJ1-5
CASSLAAGINQPQHF
TGTGCCAGCAGCTTAGCGGCAGGGATCAATCAGCCCCAGCATTTT
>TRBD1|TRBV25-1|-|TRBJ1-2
CASSVTGTGGSGYTF
TGTGCCAGCAGTGTAACCGGGACAGGGGGCTCTGGCTACACCTTC
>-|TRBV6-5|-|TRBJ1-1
CASTTGSTEAFF
TGTGCCAGCACTACAGGCTCCACTGAAGCTTTCTTT
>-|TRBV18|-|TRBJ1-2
CASSPRGQLDGYTF
TGTGCCAGCTCACCGCGAGGACAGTTGGATGGCTACACCTTC
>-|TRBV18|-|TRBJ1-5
CASSPQGNGNQPQHF
TGTGCCAGCTCACCCCAGGGGAATGGCAATCAGCCCCAGCATTTT